The 20 T cell receptor beta chains below were found in one sample sequenced in a study of T cell clonality in common variable immunodeficiency. Produced via immunoSEQ multiplex PCR; TCRdb's table is partial and in-frame only. Recorded here are 30,000 to 40,000 clones, none singletons. Sequenced input: peripheral blood mononuclear cells. The receptors shown here come from a person between 18 and 75 years old in good health.

This clone was recorded many times. The read stops 3 residues short of the end of the CDR3; the missing end is completed from the germline J gene. The rearrangement uses TRBV12-3 or TRBV12-4 and TRBJ2-3; tentative D call: TRBD1 (6 bases). This CDR3 has 13 amino acids. The V gene lost 5 bases and the J gene lost 6 bases, with 12 bases spanning the gap. The sequenced part of the CDR3 DNA is TGTGCCAGCAGTGTCAGGGGTGGGGATACG. Its protein product is CASSVRGGDT. The full CDR3 sequence reads CASSVRGGDTQYF.

At least ten counts were recorded for this clone. Coverage ceases 3 residues before the CDR3 finishes, and the germline J gene fills in the end. This rearrangement joins TRBV6-2 or TRBV6-3 to TRBJ2-1; D gene uncertain. Germline assignment: CDR1 MNHEY and CDR2 SVGEGT. CDR3 length equals 12 residues. Trimming took off 5 bases at V and 7 bases at J, with 9 bases between the two ends. CDR3 residues: CASSPTSNEQFF. Partial CDR3 DNA: TGTGCCAGCAGTCCGACTTCTAATGAG.

This clone was counted many times. The CDR3 end lies 3 residues beyond the end of the read and is filled in from the germline J gene. V gene TRBV7-3 combines with J gene TRBJ2-1, with D possibly being TRBD2 (6 bases). Trimming pared 5 bases from V and 6 bases from J, leaving 17 bases between. Germline CDR1 is SGHTA and CDR2 is FQGTGA. The CDR3 is 15 amino acids. The CDR3 bases that were read are TGTGCCAGCAGCCGGGGGACTTCCCGGACCAATGAG. This gives the protein CASSRGTSRTNE. The complete CDR3 sequence is CASSRGTSRTNEQFF.

As for this clone: Coverage ceases 3 residues before the CDR3 finishes, and the germline J gene fills in the end. The chain carries TRBV18 and TRBJ1-1, with 8 positions matching TRBD1. V dropped 3 bases and J dropped 0; count of bases not matched to a gene: 6. Per germline, CDR1 KGHSH and CDR2 LQKENI. The CDR3 is 16 residues long. CDR3 residues: CASSPTGQVVNTEAFF. The DNA read from the CDR3 is TGTGCCAGCTCACCGACGGGACAGGTGGTGAACACTGAA.

There are many counts of this clone. Read sequence stops 3 residues before the CDR3 end, and the germline J gene provides the missing end. This sequence joins TRBV6-1 and TRBJ2-1; 8 bases align to TRBD2. V lost 4 bases and J lost 0; bases outside the gene matches: 5. CDR3 length equals 16 residues. Germline loops: CDR1 MNHNS, CDR2 SASEGT. The part of the CDR3 DNA that was read is TGTGCCAGCAGTGTTGGCGGGAGGCCCTCCTACAATGAG. Encoded protein: CASSVGGRPSYNE. The full CDR3 protein is CASSVGGRPSYNEQFF.

This clone was counted many times. The CDR3 end lies 3 residues beyond the end of the read and is filled in from the germline J gene. This sequence joins TRBV16 and TRBJ1-2, with 8 bases lining up with TRBD1. With V trimmed by 4 bases and J by 2 bases, 6 bases remained unmatched. The CDR3 has 15 amino acids. The germline CDR1 and CDR2 sequences are KGHSY and FQNENV. The CDR3 is CASSRDRGLNYGYTF. The CDR3 DNA, read in part, is TGTGCCAGCAGCCGTGACAGGGGTCTCAACTATGGC.

This clone has at least ten counts. The read ends 3 residues early relative to the CDR3; the germline J gene fills the gap. V gene TRBV6-2 or TRBV6-3 combines with J gene TRBJ2-7; 10 bases map to TRBD1. Germline V gives CDR1 MNHEY, CDR2 SVGEGT. The CDR3 is 16 amino acids. The ends lost 2 bases at V and 2 bases at J; junction bases unmatched: 6. Incomplete CDR3 DNA: TGTGCCAGCAGTTACCTCGGGACAGGGGCTCCCTACGAG. This translates into CASSYLGTGAPYE. In full, the CDR3 is CASSYLGTGAPYEQYF.

This clone was seen ten or more times. The CDR3 reads CSVEQGPFYEQYF. The CDR3 DNA, read in part, is TGCAGCGTTGAACAGGGGCCCTTCTACGAG. The chain is built from TRBV29-1 and TRBJ2-7; possibly TRBD1 for D (6 bases). The read halts 3 residues ahead of the CDR3 end, with the missing end drawn from the germline J gene. Germline V lookup: CDR1 SQVTM, CDR2 ANQGSEA. The CDR3 consists of 13 residues. V lost 2 bases and J 3 bases, leaving 11 bases between the germline ends.

In this sample, this clone turned up many times. The missing CDR3 end, 3 residues past where the read stops, is filled in from the germline J gene. The genes are TRBV7-6 and TRBJ2-5; D ambiguous. V dropped 2 bases and J dropped 4 bases, with 8 bases sitting between them. The CDR3 is 13 residues long. Germline lookup yields CDR1 SGHVS and CDR2 FNYEAQ. This CDR3 is CASSLSKGETQYF. Incomplete CDR3 DNA: TGTGCCAGCAGCTTAAGTAAGGGAGAGACC. Supplemented by reference TRBV7-6 and TRBJ2-5, the full variable domain reads GAGVSQSPRYKVTKRGQDVALRCDPISGHVSLYWYRQALGQGPEFLTYFNYEAQQDKSGLPNDRFSAERPEGSISTLTIQRTEQRDSAMYRCASSLSKGETQYFGPGTRLLVL.

This clone appeared many times. The read finishes 3 residues shy of the CDR3 end, and the germline J gene is used to complete it. The chain is built from TRBV18 and TRBJ2-5; 8 bases are a match to TRBD1. Per germline, CDR1 KGHSH and CDR2 LQKENI. The ends lost 5 bases at V and 4 bases at J; junction bases unmatched: 3. This CDR3 has 13 amino acids. Here the CDR3 reads CASSATGVETQYF. The sequenced part of the CDR3 DNA is TGTGCCAGCTCAGCGACAGGGGTAGAGACC. The full variable domain, its missing parts supplied by reference TRBV18 and TRBJ2-5, is NAGVMQNPRHLVRRRGQEARLRCSPMKGHSHVYWYRQLPEEGLKFMVYLQKENIIDESGMPKERFSAEFPKEGPSILRIQQVVRGDSAAYFCASSATGVETQYFGPGTRLLVL.

This clone was observed at least ten times. Read coverage stops 3 residues before the CDR3 terminus; the germline J gene supplies the remainder. V is TRBV30 and J is TRBJ2-2; 7 positions match TRBD2. CDR3 length: 13 residues. The junction had 0 bases not matched to a gene; V was cut back by 2 bases and J by 3 bases. CDR1 GTSNPN and CDR2 SVGIG come from the germline V gene (reference sequence). The CDR3 is CAWSRGDTGELFF. CDR3 DNA, as far as it was read: TGTGCCTGGAGTCGGGGGGACACCGGGGAG.

Concerning this clone itself: Sequencing ends 3 residues short of the CDR3 end; the germline J gene provides the rest. The chain employs TRBV18 and TRBJ2-7; the D gene is possibly TRBD2 (6 bases). The ends were cut back, 3 bases at V and 3 bases at J, with 12 bases in the middle. Germline V gene sequence: CDR1 KGHSH, CDR2 LQKENI. The CDR3 extends over 14 amino acids. CDR3 protein: CASSPRASDYEQYF. The covered CDR3 bases are TGTGCCAGCTCACCCCGGGCTAGCGACTACGAG.

This clone was observed many times. The sequenced fragment ends 3 residues before the CDR3 boundary, so the rest is inferred from the germline J gene. The J gene is TRBJ2-7, the V gene TRBV7-2, with a possible D match to TRBD2 (6 bases). Looked up from germline, CDR1 is SGHTA and CDR2 is FQGNSA. With 5 bases removed from V and 3 bases from J, the gap between germline ends came to 17 bases. The CDR3 covers 15 residues. The part of the CDR3 DNA that was read is TGTGCCAGCAGCCCGATCGGGACTCCGGTCTACGAG. This gives the protein CASSPIGTPVYE. The entire CDR3 sequence reads CASSPIGTPVYEQYF.

This clone was picked up many times. The read ends 3 residues early relative to the CDR3; the germline J gene fills the gap. The chain combines TRBV5-1 with TRBJ2-2, with D perhaps TRBD1 (5 bases). This CDR3 region has 14 residues. Germline CDR1 and CDR2: SGHRS and YFSETQ. The CDR3 sequence: CASSPPSGANVLFF. Incomplete CDR3 DNA: TGCGCCAGCAGCCCCCCCTCTGGGGCCAACGTG. The entire variable domain, with the rest obtained from reference TRBV5-1 and TRBJ2-2, is as follows: KAGVTQTPRYLIKTRGQQVTLSCSPISGHRSVSWYQQTPGQGLQFLFEYFSETQRNKGNFPGRFSGRQFSNSRSEMNVSTLELGDSALYLCASSPPSGANVLFFGEGSRLTVL.

This clone was seen a handful of times. The read finishes 3 residues shy of the CDR3 end, and the germline J gene is used to complete it. The chain uses TRBV7-6 and TRBJ2-1; TRBD2 might be the D (5 bases). Trimming stripped 10 bases from V and 2 bases from J, with 12 bases between. Germline CDR1 SGHVS, CDR2 FNYEAQ. The CDR3 has 13 residues. Partial CDR3 DNA: TGTGCCACCGAGGGTAGTGCCTACAATGAG. Amino acids: CATEGSAYNE. The CDR3, in full, reads CATEGSAYNEQFF.

This clone was recorded at least ten times. The read finishes 3 residues shy of the CDR3 end, and the germline J gene is used to complete it. The V call is TRBV7-3, the J call TRBJ1-1, with 8 bases lining up with TRBD1. CDR1 is SGHTA, CDR2 FQGTGA, per germline. The CDR3 runs to 14 residues. V shed 3 bases and J 1 base; nucleotides not matched to a gene: 1. The DNA read from the CDR3 is TGTGCCAGCAGCTTCGACAGGGGGAACACTGAA. Residues: CASSFDRGNTE. The entire CDR3 reads CASSFDRGNTEAFF.

Concerning this clone itself: The sequenced fragment ends 3 residues before the CDR3 boundary, so the rest is inferred from the germline J gene. Distinct nucleotide sequences in the sample also encode this CDR3. The chain combines TRBV7-9 with TRBJ2-1; no clear D gene. The CDR3 consists of 13 residues. Between the trimmed V and J ends, which lost 9 bases and 6 bases, there was a span of 15 bases. The V gene's germline CDR1 is SEHNR and CDR2 FQNEAQ (reference sequence). The CDR3 DNA, read in part, is TGTGCCAGTAGCCGTAATAACGGCAATGAG. Protein sequence: CASSRNNGNE. The entire CDR3 protein is CASSRNNGNEQFF.

This clone was seen repeatedly, ten times or more. The read terminates 3 residues before the CDR3 end, so the remaining end is supplied by the germline J gene. The J gene is TRBJ2-2, the V gene TRBV5-4, with TRBD2 as a possible D gene (7 bases). CDR3 size: 15 residues. Germline V CDR1 and CDR2: SGHNT, YYREEE (reference sequence). CDR3 in amino acids: CASSLGGDMYEKLFF. Incomplete CDR3 DNA: TGTGCCAGCAGCCTGGGAGGGGACATGTATGAAAAG.

This clone was seen more than once but under ten times. The sequence runs out 3 residues before the end of the CDR3; the remainder is reconstructed from the germline J gene. V is TRBV23-1 and J is TRBJ1-1; 7 nucleotides align to TRBD1. TRBV23-1 is annotated as an ORF whose role is uncertain. J lost 1 base, V lost 8 bases, and 22 bases had no gene match. The CDR3 extends over 19 amino acids. This CDR3 is CASLQTGNDGGRRNTEAFF. The covered CDR3 bases are TGCGCCAGCCTTCAGACAGGGAATGATGGGGGACGTAGGAACACTGAA.

This clone has a count of ten or more. The read comes to an end 3 residues before the CDR3 does, leaving the germline J gene to fill in the end. The chain recombines TRBV5-1 with TRBJ2-2; no firm D call. CDR3 size: 11 residues. Germline values: CDR1 SGHRS, CDR2 YFSETQ. The V gene lost 4 bases and the J gene lost 5 bases, with 3 bases spanning the gap. The CDR3 region is CASSRTGELFF. The CDR3 bases that were read are TGCGCCAGCAGCCGGACCGGGGAG.